One T cell receptor beta chain is described in this entry. Healthy HIV-negative adults without recent acute infections or vaccinations served as donors. Each sample came from a Caucasian adult donor living in Nashville, Tennessee. Input per replicate PCR of unsorted PBMC was 300 ng DNA, corresponding to tens of thousands of T cell genomes. Using ten immunoSEQ deep assay plates, investigators sequenced unsorted PBMC DNA. This table comes from immunoSEQ multiplex PCR, and its TCRdb copy is limited to in-frame clones, with some not included. The profile shows some 530,000 clones, 81% of them singletons. The data originate from a study of shared clonotypes between healthy human individuals. What was sequenced was PBMCs. The source of this sequence is a middle-aged woman in good health. Some clones in this sample may be carry-over from other donors' samples.

CDR3: CASSLSRSTYEQYF. For the CDR3, the DNA is TGTGCCAGCAGCTTATCGCGGAGCACCTACGAGCAGTACTTC. This rearrangement joins TRBV11-2 to TRBJ2-7; D unresolved. V was cut by 2 bases and J by 2 bases, with 10 bases left in between. This CDR3 has 14 residues. The V gene's germline CDR1 is SGHAT and CDR2 FQNNGV.